This T cell receptor beta chain came from a study of human T cells and chemical hapten exposure. The study used a library that attached unique molecular identifiers to individual cDNA molecules. MiXCR was run by TCRdb on the RACE reads, yielding one entry per CDR3 protein. Here the sample spans some 59,000 distinct CDR3 sequences, roughly 10% being singletons. As to time point: pre-sensitization, week 0. Documented treatment: therapeutic diphenylcyclopropenone sensitization with weekly scalp DPC. At patch-test visits, sampling came before the patch test. The CDR3 sequence is 17 residues long. Germline V CDR1 and CDR2: SGHTA, FQGNSA. Trimming left V 4 bases short and J 0 bases short, with 16 bases between.

Specimen: whole blood, collected in connection with sensitization to the hapten diphenylcyclopropenone (DPC). V usage is TRBV7-2 and J usage is TRBJ1-5, with D perhaps TRBD1 (5 bases). The TCR comes from a woman aged 40 to 50 with alopecia areata. Some clones in this sample may be carry-over from other donors' samples. The CDR3 DNA is TGTGCCAGCAGCTCGGGGCGGGGTTCACATAGCAATCAGCCCCAGCATTTT. Protein sequence: CASSSGRGSHSNQPQHF. Full variable domain (remainder filled in from reference TRBV7-2 and TRBJ1-5): GAGVSQSPSNKVTEKGKDVELRCDPISGHTALYWYRQSLGQGLEFLIYFQGNSAPDKSGLPSDRFSAERTGGSVSTLTIQRTQQEDSAVYLCASSSGRGSHSNQPQHFGDGTRLSIL.